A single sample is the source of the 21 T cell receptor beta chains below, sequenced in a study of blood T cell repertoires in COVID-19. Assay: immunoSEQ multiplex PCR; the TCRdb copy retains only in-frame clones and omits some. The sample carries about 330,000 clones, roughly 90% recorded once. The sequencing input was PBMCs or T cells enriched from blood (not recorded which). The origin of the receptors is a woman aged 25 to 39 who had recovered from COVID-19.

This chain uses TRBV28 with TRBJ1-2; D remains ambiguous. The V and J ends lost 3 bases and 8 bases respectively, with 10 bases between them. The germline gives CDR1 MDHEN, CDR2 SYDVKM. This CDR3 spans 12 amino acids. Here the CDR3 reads CASSFGGSGYTF. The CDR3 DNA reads TGTGCCAGCAGTTTCGGAGGGAGCGGCTACACCTTC.

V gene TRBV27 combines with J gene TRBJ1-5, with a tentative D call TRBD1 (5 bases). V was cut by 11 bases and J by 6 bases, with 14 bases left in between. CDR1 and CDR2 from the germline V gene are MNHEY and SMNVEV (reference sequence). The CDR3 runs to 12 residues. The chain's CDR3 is CAGPRGVQPQHF. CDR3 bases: TGTGCCGGCCCGCGGGGGGTTCAGCCCCAGCATTTT.

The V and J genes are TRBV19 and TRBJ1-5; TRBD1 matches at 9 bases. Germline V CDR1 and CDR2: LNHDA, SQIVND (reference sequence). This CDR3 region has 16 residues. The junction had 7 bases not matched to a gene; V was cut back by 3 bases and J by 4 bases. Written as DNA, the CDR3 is TGTGCCAGTAGTATCGGGGGACAGGGTCCTAATCAGCCCCAGCATTTT. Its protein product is CASSIGGQGPNQPQHF. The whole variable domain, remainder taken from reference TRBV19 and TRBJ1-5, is DGGITQSPKYLFRKEGQNVTLSCEQNLNHDAMYWYRQDPGQGLRLIYYSQIVNDFQKGDIAEGYSVSREKKESFPLTVTSAQKNPTAFYLCASSIGGQGPNQPQHFGDGTRLSIL.

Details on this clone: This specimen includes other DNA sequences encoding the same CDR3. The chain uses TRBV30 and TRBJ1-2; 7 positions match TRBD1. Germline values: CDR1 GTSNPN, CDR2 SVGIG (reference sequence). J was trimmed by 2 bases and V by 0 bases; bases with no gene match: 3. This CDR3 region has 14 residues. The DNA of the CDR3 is TGTGCCTGGAGTGTTCTGACAGGGAACTATGGCTACACCTTC. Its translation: CAWSVLTGNYGYTF. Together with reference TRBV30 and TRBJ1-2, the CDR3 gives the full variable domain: SQTIHQWPATLVQPVGSPLSLECTVEGTSNPNLYWYRQAAGRGLQLLFYSVGIGQISSEVPQNLSASRPQDRQFILSSKKLLLSDSGFYLCAWSVLTGNYGYTFGSGTRLTVV.

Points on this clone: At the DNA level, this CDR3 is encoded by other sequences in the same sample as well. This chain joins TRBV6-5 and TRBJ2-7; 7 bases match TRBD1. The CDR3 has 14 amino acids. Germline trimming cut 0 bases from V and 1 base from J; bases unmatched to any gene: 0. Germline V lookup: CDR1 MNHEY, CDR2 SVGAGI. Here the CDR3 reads CASSYSGQSYEQYF. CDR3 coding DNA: TGTGCCAGCAGTTACTCGGGACAGTCCTACGAGCAGTACTTC.

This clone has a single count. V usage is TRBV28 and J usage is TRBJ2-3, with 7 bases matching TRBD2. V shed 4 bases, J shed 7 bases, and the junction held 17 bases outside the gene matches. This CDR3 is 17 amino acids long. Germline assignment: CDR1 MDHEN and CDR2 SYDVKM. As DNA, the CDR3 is TGTGCCAGCAGTTCTCGCCCCGGGAGGAGACTTACAAATACGCAGTATTTT. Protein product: CASSSRPGRRLTNTQYF.

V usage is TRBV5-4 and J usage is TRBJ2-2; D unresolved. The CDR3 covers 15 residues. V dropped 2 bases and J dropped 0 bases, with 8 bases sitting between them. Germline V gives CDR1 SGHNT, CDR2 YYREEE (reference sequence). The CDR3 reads CASSFSRANTGELFF. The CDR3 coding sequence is TGTGCCAGCAGCTTTTCCCGCGCGAACACCGGGGAGCTGTTTTTT. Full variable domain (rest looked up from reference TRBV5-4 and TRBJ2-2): ETGVTQSPTHLIKTRGQQVTLRCSSQSGHNTVSWYQQALGQGPQFIFQYYREEENGRGNFPPRFSGLQFPNYSSELNVNALELDDSALYLCASSFSRANTGELFFGEGSRLTVL.

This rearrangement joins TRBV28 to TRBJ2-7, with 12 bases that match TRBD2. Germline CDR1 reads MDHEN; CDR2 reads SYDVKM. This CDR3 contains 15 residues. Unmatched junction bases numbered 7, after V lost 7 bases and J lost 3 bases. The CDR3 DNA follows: TGTGCCAGCACCCTAGGGACTAGCGGGTTCTACGAGCAGTACTTC. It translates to CASTLGTSGFYEQYF.

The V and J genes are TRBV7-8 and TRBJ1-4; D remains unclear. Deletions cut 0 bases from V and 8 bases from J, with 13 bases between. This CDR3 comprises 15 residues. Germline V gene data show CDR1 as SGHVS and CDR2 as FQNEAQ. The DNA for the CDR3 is TGTGCCAGCAGCTTAGCACTAGGGCGCGGGGAAAAACTGTTTTTT. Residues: CASSLALGRGEKLFF.

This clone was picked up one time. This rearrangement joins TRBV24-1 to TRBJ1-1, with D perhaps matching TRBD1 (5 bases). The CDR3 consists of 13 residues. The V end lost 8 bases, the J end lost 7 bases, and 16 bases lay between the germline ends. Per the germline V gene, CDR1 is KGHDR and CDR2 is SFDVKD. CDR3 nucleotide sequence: TGTGCCACCACAGGCACGCAGGGCGGTGAAGCTTTCTTT. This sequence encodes CATTGTQGGEAFF.

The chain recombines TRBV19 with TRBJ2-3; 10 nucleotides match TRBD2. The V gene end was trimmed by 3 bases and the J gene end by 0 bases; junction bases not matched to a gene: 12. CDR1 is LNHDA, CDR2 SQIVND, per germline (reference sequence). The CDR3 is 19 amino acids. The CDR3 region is CASSIRGGLAMTSTDTQYF. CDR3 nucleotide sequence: TGTGCCAGTAGTATCCGGGGGGGACTAGCGATGACTAGCACAGATACGCAGTATTTT.

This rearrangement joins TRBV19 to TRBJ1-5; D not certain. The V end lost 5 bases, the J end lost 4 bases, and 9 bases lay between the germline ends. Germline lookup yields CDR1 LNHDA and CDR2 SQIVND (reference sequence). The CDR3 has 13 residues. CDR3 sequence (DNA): TGTGCCAGTAGTCAGCCAGGAAATCAGCCCCAGCATTTT. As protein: CASSQPGNQPQHF.

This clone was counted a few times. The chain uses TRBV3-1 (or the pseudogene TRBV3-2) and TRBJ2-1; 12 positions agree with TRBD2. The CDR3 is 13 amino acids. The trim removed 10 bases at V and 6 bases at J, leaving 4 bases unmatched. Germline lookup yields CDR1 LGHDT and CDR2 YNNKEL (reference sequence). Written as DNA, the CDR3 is TGTGCCAACCTAGCGGGGGGGAGCAATGAGCAGTTCTTC. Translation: CANLAGGSNEQFF.

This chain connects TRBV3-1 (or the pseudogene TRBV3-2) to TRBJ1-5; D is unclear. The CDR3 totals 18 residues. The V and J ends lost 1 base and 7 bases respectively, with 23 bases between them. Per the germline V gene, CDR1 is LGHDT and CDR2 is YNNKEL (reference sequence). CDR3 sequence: CASSQGLEAGVGGQPQHF. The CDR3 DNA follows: TGTGCCAGCAGCCAAGGTCTGGAAGCAGGAGTCGGAGGACAGCCCCAGCATTTT.

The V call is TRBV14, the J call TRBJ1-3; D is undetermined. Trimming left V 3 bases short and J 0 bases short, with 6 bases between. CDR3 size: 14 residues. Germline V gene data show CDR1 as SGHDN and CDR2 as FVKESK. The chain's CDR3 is CASSQRSSGNTIYF. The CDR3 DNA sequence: TGTGCCAGCAGCCAGAGGTCCTCTGGAAACACCATATATTTT.

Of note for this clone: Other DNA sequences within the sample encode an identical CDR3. CDR3 DNA: TGCGCCAGCAGCTCGGGACAGCCCAACTATGGCTACACCTTC. This translates into CASSSGQPNYGYTF. The chain uses TRBV5-1 and TRBJ1-2; 7 bases fit TRBD1. CDR1 is SGHRS, CDR2 YFSETQ, per germline. The CDR3 spans 14 residues. The J segment lost 2 bases and the V segment lost 3 bases, leaving 4 bases of the junction unmatched. Supplemented by reference TRBV5-1 and TRBJ1-2, the full variable domain reads KAGVTQTPRYLIKTRGQQVTLSCSPISGHRSVSWYQQTPGQGLQFLFEYFSETQRNKGNFPGRFSGRQFSNSRSEMNVSTLELGDSALYLCASSSGQPNYGYTFGSGTRLTVV.

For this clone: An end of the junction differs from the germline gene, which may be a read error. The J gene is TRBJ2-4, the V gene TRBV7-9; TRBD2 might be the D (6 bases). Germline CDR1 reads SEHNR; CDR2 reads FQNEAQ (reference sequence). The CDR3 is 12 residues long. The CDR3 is CASSLAGEDSLF. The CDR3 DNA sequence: TGTGCCAGCAGCTTAGCGGGGGAGGACTCGCTCTTC.

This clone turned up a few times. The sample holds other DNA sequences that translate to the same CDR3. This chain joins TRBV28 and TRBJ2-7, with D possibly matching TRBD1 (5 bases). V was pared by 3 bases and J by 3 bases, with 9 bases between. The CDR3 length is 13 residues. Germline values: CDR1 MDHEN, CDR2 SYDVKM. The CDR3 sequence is CASSLTAFYEQYF. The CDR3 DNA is TGTGCCAGCAGTTTGACAGCCTTCTACGAGCAGTACTTC. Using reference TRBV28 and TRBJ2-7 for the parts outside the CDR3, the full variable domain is DVKVTQSSRYLVKRTGEKVFLECVQDMDHENMFWYRQDPGLGLRLIYFSYDVKMKEKGDIPEGYSVSREKKERFSLILESASTNQTSMYLCASSLTAFYEQYFGPGTRLTVT.

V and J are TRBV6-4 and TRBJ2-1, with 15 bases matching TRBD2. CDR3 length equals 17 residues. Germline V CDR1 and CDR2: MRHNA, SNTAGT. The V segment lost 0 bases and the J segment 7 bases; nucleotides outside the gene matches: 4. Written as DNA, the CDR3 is TGTGCCAGCAGTGACTCCGGGGGACTAGCGGGGGGAAATGAGCAGTTCTTC. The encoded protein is CASSDSGGLAGGNEQFF.

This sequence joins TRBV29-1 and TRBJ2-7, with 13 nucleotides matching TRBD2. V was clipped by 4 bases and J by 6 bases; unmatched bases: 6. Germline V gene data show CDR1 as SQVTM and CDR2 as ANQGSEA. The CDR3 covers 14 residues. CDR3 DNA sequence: TGCAGCGTTGTCCCGAGACTAGCGGGGGGCGAGCAGTACTTC. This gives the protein CSVVPRLAGGEQYF.

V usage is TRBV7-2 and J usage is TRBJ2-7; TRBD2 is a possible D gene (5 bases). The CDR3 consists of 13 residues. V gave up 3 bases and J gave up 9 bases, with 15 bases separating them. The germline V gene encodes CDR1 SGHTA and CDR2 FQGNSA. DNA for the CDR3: TGTGCCAGCAGCTTGGAGGTTCCCCGGGGGCAGTACTTC. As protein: CASSLEVPRGQYF.